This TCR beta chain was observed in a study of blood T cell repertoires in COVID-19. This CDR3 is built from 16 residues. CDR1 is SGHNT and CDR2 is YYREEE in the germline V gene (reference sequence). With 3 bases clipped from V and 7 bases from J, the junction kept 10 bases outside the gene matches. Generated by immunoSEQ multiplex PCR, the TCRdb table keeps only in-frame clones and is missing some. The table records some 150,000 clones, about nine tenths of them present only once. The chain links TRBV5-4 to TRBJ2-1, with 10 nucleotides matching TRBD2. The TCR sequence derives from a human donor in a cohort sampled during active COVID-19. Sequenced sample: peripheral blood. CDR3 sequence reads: CASSSDPSGSMNEQFF. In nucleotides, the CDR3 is TGTGCCAGCAGCTCGGACCCTAGCGGGAGTATGAATGAGCAGTTCTTC.